This TCR beta chain comes out of a study of CXCR3-negative and CXCR3-positive naive CD8 T cells. Regarding the study as a whole: Naive cells positive for CXCR3 carried more hydrophobic TRB CDR3s than CXCR3-negative ones. The study found comparably high diversity in both naive subsets and much lower diversity in memory CD8+ cells.

Germline CDR1 SGHAT, CDR2 FQNNGV. CDR3 size: 15 residues. The libraries of TRB cDNA were constructed through 5' RACE using UMI labels. TCRdb re-called the 5' RACE reads; every CDR3 protein appears as one record, without DNA. Its table records under 75,000 distinct CDR3 sequences. Triplicate sorting captured about 320,000 cells each from every CD8+ T cell subset. About this clonotype: Its antigen remains unknown.

The sample comprised naive CXCR3+ CD8+ T cells from blood. The subset: CD45RO-CCR7+CD27+CD95- naive CD8+ T cells expressing CXCR3 (TNR3+). The J gene is TRBJ2-7, the V gene TRBV11-2. The receptor was derived from a human donor in good health. Some clones in this sample may be carry-over from other donors' samples. The CDR3 is CASSLVSESFYEQYF.